The 2 T cell receptor beta chains below all came from one sample that was sequenced in a study of neoadjuvant nivolumab and ipilimumab in lung cancer. Clones were sequenced by immunoSEQ multiplex PCR, and TCRdb holds only the in-frame ones, with some missing. This sample has approximately 31,000 clones, with about nine tenths found just once. Specimen: peripheral blood, collected after neoadjuvant nivolumab, alone or with ipilimumab, at or shortly before surgery. The receptors originated from an adult with non-small cell lung cancer.

The V call is TRBV10-1, the J call TRBJ1-2; D gene uncertain. CDR3 size: 11 residues. The germline CDR1 and CDR2 sequences are WNHNN and SYGVQD (reference sequence). Deletions cut 7 bases from V and 7 bases from J, with 10 bases between. The CDR3 region has the DNA TGCGCCAGCAAGGAACTCCCTGGCTACACCTTC. Translating gives CASKELPGYTF.

The chain uses TRBV6-5 and TRBJ2-2; 8 bases align to TRBD2. The CDR3 length is 15 residues. In germline, CDR1 is MNHEY, CDR2 SVGAGI. V lost 7 bases to trimming and J lost 0 bases; unmatched junction nucleotides: 4. The CDR3 DNA is TGTGCCAGCAAGCAGGGACTAGCGAACACCGGGGAGCTGTTTTTT. The encoded protein is CASKQGLANTGELFF.